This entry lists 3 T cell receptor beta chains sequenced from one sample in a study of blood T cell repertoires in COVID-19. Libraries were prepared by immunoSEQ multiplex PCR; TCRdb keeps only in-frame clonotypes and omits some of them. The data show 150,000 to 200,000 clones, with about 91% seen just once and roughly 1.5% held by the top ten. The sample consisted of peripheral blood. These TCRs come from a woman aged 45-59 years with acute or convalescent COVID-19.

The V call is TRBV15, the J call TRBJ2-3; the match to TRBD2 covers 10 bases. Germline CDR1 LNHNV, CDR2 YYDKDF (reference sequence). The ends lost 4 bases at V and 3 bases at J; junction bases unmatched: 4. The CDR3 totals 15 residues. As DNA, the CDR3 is TGTGCCACCAGCACCAAGCGGGGGGGAACAGATACGCAGTATTTT. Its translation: CATSTKRGGTDTQYF.

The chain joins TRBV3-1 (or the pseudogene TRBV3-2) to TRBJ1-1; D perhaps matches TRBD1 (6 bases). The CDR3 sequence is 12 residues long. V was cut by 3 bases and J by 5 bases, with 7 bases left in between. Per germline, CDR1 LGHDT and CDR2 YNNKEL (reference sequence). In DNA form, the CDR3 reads TGTGCCAGCAGCCACACAGGGACTGAAGCTTTCTTT. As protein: CASSHTGTEAFF.

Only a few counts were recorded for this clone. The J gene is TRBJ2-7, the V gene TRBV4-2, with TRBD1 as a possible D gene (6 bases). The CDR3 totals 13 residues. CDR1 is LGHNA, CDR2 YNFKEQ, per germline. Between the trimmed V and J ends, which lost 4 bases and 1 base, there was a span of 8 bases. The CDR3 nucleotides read TGTGCCAGCAGCCTTGACAGGTCCTACGAGCAGTACTTC. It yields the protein CASSLDRSYEQYF.